Below, one TCR beta chain is given with its context. The sample comes from a study of cytomegalovirus exposure and HLA in healthy donors. CDR3 length: 15 amino acids. CDR1 and CDR2 from the germline V gene are SEHNR and FQNEAQ (reference sequence). Trimming removed 5 bases from V and 4 bases from J; junction bases left unmatched: 10. Assay used: immunoSEQ multiplex PCR; TCRdb lists only in-frame clones, some missing. The repertoire holds 60,000 or so clones, with about 91% as singletons. The receptor was derived from a woman aged 18-30 years in good health and CMV-seronegative. The V gene is TRBV7-9, the J gene TRBJ1-2; 7 bases line up with TRBD1. Material for sequencing was PBMCs. Here the CDR3 DNA reads TGTGCCAGCAGCGCGACGCGGGACAGCACCTATGGCTACACCTTC. Translating gives CASSATRDSTYGYTF.